A single sample is the source of the 10 T cell receptor beta chains below, sequenced in a study of monozygotic twins with inflammatory bowel disease (dated by TCRdb to between 2018 and 2021). The method behind the library was 5' RACE. The run used an Illumina HiSeq 2500. TCRdb reprocessed the reads; each CDR3 protein sequence makes one entry, and DNA is unavailable. The sample has over 110,000 distinct CDR3 sequences on record. 2% to 2.5% of the sample is held by the ten biggest clonotypes. Sequenced input: blood. These receptors were collected from a human donor with ulcerative colitis or Crohn's disease, or a healthy co-twin of an affected twin (not recorded which).

The rearrangement joins TRBV20-1 to TRBJ2-1; the D call from TCRdb, TRBD2, cannot be confirmed without DNA. CDR1 and CDR2 (germline): DFQATT, SNEGSKA (reference sequence). The CDR3 covers 13 residues. CDR3 amino acids: CSVKAGGVYEQFF.

The chain joins TRBV24-1 to TRBJ2-7; TCRdb proposes TRBD1, but this gene call is untestable without DNA. The CDR3 runs to 18 residues. In germline, CDR1 is KGHDR, CDR2 SFDVKD. Here the CDR3 reads CATSDSSPRDRGSYEQYF.

The J gene is TRBJ1-2, the V gene TRBV7-2; checking the TCRdb D call of TRBD1 is not possible without DNA. The germline V gene encodes CDR1 SGHTA and CDR2 FQGNSA. The CDR3 contains 14 residues. CDR3: CASSFFQDSSGYTF.

This chain uses TRBV7-8 with TRBJ2-7; the TCRdb D gene call, TRBD1, has no DNA to confirm it. CDR3 size: 14 residues. The germline V gene encodes CDR1 SGHVS and CDR2 FQNEAQ. Here the CDR3 reads CASSLVQGTYEQYF. The whole variable domain, remainder taken from reference TRBV7-8 and TRBJ2-7, is GAGVSQSPRYKVAKRGQDVALRCDPISGHVSLFWYQQALGQGPEFLTYFQNEAQLDKSGLPSDRFFAERPEGSVSTLKIQRTQQEDSAVYLCASSLVQGTYEQYFGPGTRLTVT.

The chain links TRBV5-1 to TRBJ1-1; TCRdb picks TRBD1, but there is no DNA to check that call. CDR3 length equals 15 residues. Germline V lookup: CDR1 SGHRS, CDR2 YFSETQ. The CDR3 protein is CASSSTRQGNTEAFF. The variable domain in full, completed from reference TRBV5-1 and TRBJ1-1, reads KAGVTQTPRYLIKTRGQQVTLSCSPISGHRSVSWYQQTPGQGLQFLFEYFSETQRNKGNFPGRFSGRQFSNSRSEMNVSTLELGDSALYLCASSSTRQGNTEAFFGQGTRLTVV.

CDR3 region: CASSPLPSGVTDTQYF. This chain uses TRBV7-8 with TRBJ2-3; the TCRdb D gene call, TRBD2, has no DNA to confirm it. This CDR3 contains 16 residues. The germline CDR1 and CDR2 sequences are SGHVS and FQNEAQ.

The CDR3 spells CAWSVPQGTYEQYF. This sequence joins TRBV30 and TRBJ2-7; absent DNA, TCRdb's TRBD1 call cannot be checked. Germline loops: CDR1 GTSNPN, CDR2 SVGIG (reference sequence). This CDR3 region has 14 residues.

This chain links TRBV11-2 with TRBJ2-2; TCRdb's assignment of TRBD2 cannot be checked, as there is no DNA. The CDR3 spans 16 residues. CDR1 SGHAT and CDR2 FQNNGV come from the germline V gene. The CDR3 reads CASSLMAGSLTGELFF.

The rearrangement links TRBV12-3 or TRBV12-4 to TRBJ1-5. The CDR3 runs to 13 residues. This chain's CDR3 is CASSFVEAQPQHF.

V and J are TRBV5-8 and TRBJ2-5; TCRdb calls TRBD1, which cannot be checked without DNA. Germline V gene data show CDR1 as SGHTS and CDR2 as YDEGEE. The CDR3 is made up of 15 amino acids. The CDR3 region is CASSFLTGGAETQYF.